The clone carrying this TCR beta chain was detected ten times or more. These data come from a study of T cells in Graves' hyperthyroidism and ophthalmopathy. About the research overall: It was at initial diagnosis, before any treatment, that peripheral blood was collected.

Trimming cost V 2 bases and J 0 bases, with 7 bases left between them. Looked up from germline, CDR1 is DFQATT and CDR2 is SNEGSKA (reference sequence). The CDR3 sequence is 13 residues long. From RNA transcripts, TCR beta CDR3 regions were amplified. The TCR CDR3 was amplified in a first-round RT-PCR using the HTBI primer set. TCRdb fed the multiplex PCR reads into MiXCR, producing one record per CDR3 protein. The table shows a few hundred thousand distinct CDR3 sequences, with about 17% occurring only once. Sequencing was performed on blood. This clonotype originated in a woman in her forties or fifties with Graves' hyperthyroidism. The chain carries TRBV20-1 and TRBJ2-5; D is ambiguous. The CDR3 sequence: CSARRANQETQYF. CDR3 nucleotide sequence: TGCAGTGCTAGAAGAGCGAACCAAGAGACCCAGTACTTC.